This T cell receptor beta chain was sequenced in a study of shared clonotypes between healthy human individuals. The assay ran at deep level. Some clones are missing from TCRdb's copy, which holds only in-frame ones; the method was immunoSEQ multiplex PCR. This table holds 1.6 million or so clones, roughly 98.5% found once. On this clone itself: Its antigen remains unidentified.

V was trimmed by 1 base and J by 0 bases, leaving 7 bases between them. This CDR3 spans 14 amino acids. Per the germline V gene, CDR1 is SGHRS and CDR2 is YFSETQ. CD4+ cells underwent separation, giving CD45RA+ naive and CD45RA-negative memory subsets. Study results and caveats: It was observed that 5% to 6% of naive CD4 clonotypes were shared across four donors.

The TCR sequence derives from a man aged 25 to 40 in good health. The rearrangement joins TRBV5-1 to TRBJ1-2; D gene uncertain. The sequenced sample was naive CD4+ T cells sorted from blood. Subset denoted: CD45RA+ positively selected. CDR3 region: CASSLQPSNYGYTF. The CDR3 bases are TGCGCCAGCAGCTTGCAGCCTTCTAACTATGGCTACACCTTC. Based on the CDR3 plus reference TRBV5-1 and TRBJ1-2, the full variable domain is KAGVTQTPRYLIKTRGQQVTLSCSPISGHRSVSWYQQTPGQGLQFLFEYFSETQRNKGNFPGRFSGRQFSNSRSEMNVSTLELGDSALYLCASSLQPSNYGYTFGSGTRLTVV.